What follows is one T cell receptor (beta chain) and its context. Deletions cut 1 base from V and 4 bases from J, with 15 bases between. The CDR3 runs 16 residues. The germline gives CDR1 SGHRS, CDR2 YFSETQ. The data were taken from a study of shared clonotypes between healthy human individuals. Donors, healthy HIV-negative adults, lacked recent acute infections or vaccinations. A CD45RA+ naive subset and a CD45RA-negative memory subset were split from CD4+ cells. Sequencing used immunoSEQ multiplex PCR; TCRdb keeps in-frame clones, though not all of them. The sample lists 600,000 to 800,000 clones; roughly 72% were seen once.

This chain joins TRBV5-1 and TRBJ2-1, with a possible D match to TRBD2 (6 bases). The TCR originated in a woman aged 25 to 45 in good health. What was sequenced was memory CD4+ T cells sorted from blood. The subset here: CD45RA-negative fraction. CDR3 protein: CASSLLWVGRYNEQFF. Here the CDR3 DNA reads TGCGCCAGCAGCTTGTTATGGGTTGGGAGGTACAATGAGCAGTTCTTC.